This paragraph covers one TCR beta chain sequence. This sample was taken from a study of blood T cell repertoires in COVID-19. Study in general: Spain, Italy and the United States supplied samples that represented acute and convalescent COVID-19. T cells, B-cell-depleted T cells, or PBMCs supplied cDNA or gDNA.

Trimming stripped 4 bases from V and 0 bases from J, with 8 bases between. Germline V CDR1 and CDR2: SGHTA, FQGNSA. CDR3 length: 14 amino acids. Original handling: Nucleated cell number was recorded as an estimate derived from reference gene primer amplification. The protocol was immunoSEQ multiplex PCR, while the TCRdb copy is restricted to in-frame clones and leaves out a portion. V and J calls and clone size follow that table, whereas D and trimming were derived from the DNA. Of around 170,000 clones in the sample, roughly 84% were seen once. Source material: peripheral blood. The chain combines TRBV7-2 with TRBJ2-3, with a possible D match to TRBD1 (6 bases). The sequence came from a human donor in a cohort sampled during active COVID-19. The CDR3 is CASSYTGSTDTQYF. The CDR3 coding sequence is TGTGCCAGCAGCTATACAGGGAGCACAGATACGCAGTATTTT.